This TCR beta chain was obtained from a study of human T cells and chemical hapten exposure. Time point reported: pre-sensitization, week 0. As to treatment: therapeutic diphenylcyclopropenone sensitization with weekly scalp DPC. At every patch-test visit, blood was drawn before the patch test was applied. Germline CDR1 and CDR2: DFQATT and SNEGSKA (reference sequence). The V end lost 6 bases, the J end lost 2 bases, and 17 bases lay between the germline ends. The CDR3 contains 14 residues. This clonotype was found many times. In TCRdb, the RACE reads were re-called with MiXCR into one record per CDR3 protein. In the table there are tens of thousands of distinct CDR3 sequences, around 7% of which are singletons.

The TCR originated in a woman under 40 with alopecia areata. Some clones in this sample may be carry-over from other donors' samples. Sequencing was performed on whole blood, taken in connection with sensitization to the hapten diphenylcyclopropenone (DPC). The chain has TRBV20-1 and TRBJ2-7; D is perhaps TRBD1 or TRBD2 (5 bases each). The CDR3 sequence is CSATGPGTTYEQYF. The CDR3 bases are TGCAGTGCCACTGGCCCCGGGACCACCTACGAGCAGTACTTC.